This entry lists 30 T cell receptor beta chains sequenced from one sample in a study of shared clonotypes between healthy human individuals. Libraries were prepared by immunoSEQ multiplex PCR; TCRdb keeps only in-frame clonotypes and omits some of them. The sample lists approximately 2,000,000 clones, 85% to 95% occurring once. The source material was naive CD4+ T cells from PBMCs. Subset specified: CD45RA+ positively selected. The receptors originated from a man younger than 35 in good health. Some clones in this sample may be carry-over from other donors' samples.

The J gene is TRBJ2-7, the V gene TRBV5-4; the match to TRBD1 covers 8 bases. This CDR3 is 14 amino acids long. The junction had 6 bases not matched to a gene; V was cut back by 2 bases and J by 5 bases. The germline V gene has CDR1 SGHNT and CDR2 YYREEE (reference sequence). Here the CDR3 DNA reads TGTGCCAGCAGCTTTCGACAGGGGTTCGACGAGCAGTACTTC. Protein sequence: CASSFRQGFDEQYF.

The genes are TRBV5-1 and TRBJ2-3, with D perhaps assigned TRBD1 or TRBD2 (5 bases each). This CDR3 has 16 residues. The ends were cut back, 0 bases at V and 0 bases at J, with 11 bases in the middle. In germline, CDR1 is SGHRS, CDR2 YFSETQ. In nucleotides, the CDR3 is TGCGCCAGCAGCTTGGACGGGACGGTGAGCACAGATACGCAGTATTTT. This encodes CASSLDGTVSTDTQYF.

The chain carries TRBV4-2 and TRBJ1-4; no firm D call. V lost 1 base and J lost 0, with 9 bases in between. The CDR3 runs 16 residues. Germline CDR1 reads LGHNA; CDR2 reads YNFKEQ. The CDR3 reads CASSQGSIATNEKLFF. The CDR3 bases are TGTGCCAGCAGCCAAGGAAGTATTGCAACTAATGAAAAACTGTTTTTT.

This sequence joins TRBV5-1 and TRBJ1-2; 8 nucleotides align to TRBD1. Germline loops: CDR1 SGHRS, CDR2 YFSETQ. Trimming removed 5 bases from V and 6 bases from J; junction bases left unmatched: 9. There are 14 residues in the CDR3. Here the CDR3 reads CASSLVAGGDGYTF. The CDR3 DNA is TGCGCCAGCAGTCTCGTGGCAGGGGGCGATGGCTACACCTTC.

The rearrangement joins TRBV19 to TRBJ2-7; D ambiguous. The CDR3 has 14 amino acids. Trimming took off 3 bases at V and 0 bases at J, with 9 bases between the two ends. The germline V gene encodes CDR1 LNHDA and CDR2 SQIVND (reference sequence). CDR3 nucleotide sequence: TGTGCCAGTAGTATGAGCAAGAGCTCCTACGAGCAGTACTTC. This sequence encodes CASSMSKSSYEQYF.

This rearrangement joins TRBV6-1 to TRBJ2-7, with TRBD1 matching 12 bases. Trimming removed 4 bases from V and 0 bases from J; junction bases left unmatched: 10. The CDR3 covers 18 residues. CDR1 is MNHNS and CDR2 is SASEGT in the germline V gene. The CDR3 DNA is TGTGCCAGCAGTGGTAATCCGGGACAGGGGGCCAGCTCCTACGAGCAGTACTTC. It yields the protein CASSGNPGQGASSYEQYF.

V and J are TRBV7-8 and TRBJ1-4; D gene unclear. V lost 3 bases and J lost 8, with 10 bases in between. The CDR3 contains 13 residues. Looked up from germline, CDR1 is SGHVS and CDR2 is FQNEAQ. The CDR3 here is CASSFGHLEKLFF. CDR3 in DNA: TGTGCCAGCAGCTTCGGTCACCTAGAAAAACTGTTTTTT.

V usage is TRBV7-3 and J usage is TRBJ2-2, with D perhaps TRBD2 (6 bases). Per the germline V gene, CDR1 is SGHTA and CDR2 is FQGTGA. The CDR3 consists of 15 residues. Trimming shortened V by 8 bases and J by 2 bases, and 15 bases separated the two germline ends. DNA for the CDR3: TGTGCCAGCGCCGAAGGCGGGGCTAACACCGGGGAGCTGTTTTTT. The encoded protein is CASAEGGANTGELFF.

The rearrangement joins TRBV18 to TRBJ2-5, with D hard to call. There are 13 residues in the CDR3. Germline V CDR1 and CDR2: KGHSH, LQKENI. V lost 2 bases and J lost 10, with 14 bases in between. Here the CDR3 reads CASSPRREGNQYF. Written as DNA, the CDR3 is TGTGCCAGCTCACCAAGGAGAGAAGGTAACCAGTACTTC.

The chain is built from TRBV28 and TRBJ1-1; D remains ambiguous. The germline gives CDR1 MDHEN, CDR2 SYDVKM. The CDR3 runs to 14 residues. V was clipped by 4 bases and J by 1 base, with 10 bases between them. Here the CDR3 reads CASSYFRQNTEAFF. DNA of the CDR3: TGTGCCAGCAGTTATTTTCGACAGAACACTGAAGCTTTCTTT. The full variable domain, completed using reference TRBV28 and TRBJ1-1, is DVKVTQSSRYLVKRTGEKVFLECVQDMDHENMFWYRQDPGLGLRLIYFSYDVKMKEKGDIPEGYSVSREKKERFSLILESASTNQTSMYLCASSYFRQNTEAFFGQGTRLTVV.

J is TRBJ2-3 and V is TRBV9; D is perhaps TRBD2 (6 bases). The CDR3 is 16 residues long. Germline V gives CDR1 SGDLS, CDR2 YYNGEE. Trimming took off 4 bases at V and 0 bases at J, with 15 bases between the two ends. The CDR3 loop is CASSPKMAGSTDTQYF. The CDR3 region has the DNA TGTGCCAGCAGCCCAAAAATGGCGGGAAGCACAGATACGCAGTATTTT.

The rearrangement joins TRBV29-1 to TRBJ2-2; a weak D match, TRBD1 (6 bases). V shed 3 bases and J shed 3 bases, with 23 bases lying between them. Germline-derived CDR1 and CDR2 are SQVTM and ANQGSEA. There are 18 residues in the CDR3. This CDR3 reads CSVETPSGTWPDTGELFF. CDR3 DNA: TGCAGCGTTGAGACCCCCTCCGGGACATGGCCGGACACCGGGGAGCTGTTTTTT.

This clone has just one count. V is TRBV5-1 and J is TRBJ2-1, with D possibly being TRBD1 (6 bases). Trimming shortened V by 4 bases and J by 1 base, and 15 bases separated the two germline ends. The length of the CDR3 is 16 residues. Germline CDR1 and CDR2: SGHRS and YFSETQ. Written as DNA, the CDR3 is TGCGCCAGCAGCCACCAAGGAGGACAGTCCTACAATGAGCAGTTCTTC. Translation gives CASSHQGGQSYNEQFF.

This clone was counted a single time. V gene TRBV4-1 combines with J gene TRBJ1-1; 10 nucleotides align to TRBD1. The germline gives CDR1 MGHRA, CDR2 YSYEKL. Germline trimming cut 4 bases from V and 3 bases from J; bases unmatched to any gene: 5. The CDR3 has 15 residues. The CDR3 nucleotides read TGCGCCAGCAGCCGGGGACAGGGGAGTTACACTGAAGCTTTCTTT. Translated, it gives CASSRGQGSYTEAFF.

The chain links TRBV5-1 to TRBJ2-3, with 11 bases that match TRBD2. The CDR3 is 16 amino acids. Per the germline V gene, CDR1 is SGHRS and CDR2 is YFSETQ. V shed 0 bases, J shed 4 bases, and the junction held 4 bases outside the gene matches. The CDR3 DNA reads TGCGCCAGCAGCTTGGGACTAGCGGGGCCATCAGATACGCAGTATTTT. Its translation is CASSLGLAGPSDTQYF.

Concerning this clone: The junction departs from the called germline gene at one end, perhaps through a read error. The chain carries TRBV18 and TRBJ2-5; D unresolved. The CDR3 sequence is 14 residues long. The germline gives CDR1 KGHSH, CDR2 LQKENI. The CDR3 nucleotides are TGTGCCAGCTCACCAGACGGGTTGCAAGTGACCCAGTACTTC. It encodes CASSPDGLQVTQYF.

As to this clone: The sample holds other DNA sequences that translate to the same CDR3. CDR3 in DNA: TGTGCCAGCAGTTTTTCCCGCGATACGCAGTATTTT. As protein: CASSFSRDTQYF. The rearrangement links TRBV28 to TRBJ2-3; D remains unclear. The CDR3 runs 12 residues. V lost 3 bases, J lost 6 bases, and 7 bases lay in between. CDR1 is MDHEN and CDR2 is SYDVKM in the germline V gene. The entire variable domain, with the rest obtained from reference TRBV28 and TRBJ2-3, is as follows: DVKVTQSSRYLVKRTGEKVFLECVQDMDHENMFWYRQDPGLGLRLIYFSYDVKMKEKGDIPEGYSVSREKKERFSLILESASTNQTSMYLCASSFSRDTQYFGPGTRLTVL.

The chain couples TRBV5-1 to TRBJ1-2, with D possibly being TRBD1 (5 bases). The CDR3 spans 14 residues. Trimming cost V 0 bases and J 5 bases, with 11 bases left between them. Germline V gene sequence: CDR1 SGHRS, CDR2 YFSETQ. CDR3 DNA sequence: TGCGCCAGCAGCTTGGAATCGGGGCGGTATGGCTACACCTTC. It yields the protein CASSLESGRYGYTF.

The rearrangement uses TRBV5-1 and TRBJ2-3, with 14 positions matching TRBD2. V shed 3 bases, J shed 0 bases, and the junction held 6 bases outside the gene matches. The CDR3 has 18 amino acids. The germline V gene encodes CDR1 SGHRS and CDR2 YFSETQ. CDR3 residues: CASSWGGLAGGSTDTQYF. The CDR3 bases are TGCGCCAGCAGCTGGGGCGGACTAGCGGGGGGAAGCACAGATACGCAGTATTTT.

The CDR3 sequence: CASSLSPGANTEAFF. CDR3 nucleotide sequence: TGCGCCAGCAGCTTGAGCCCGGGGGCAAACACTGAAGCTTTCTTT. The rearrangement links TRBV5-1 to TRBJ1-1, with TRBD1 as a possible D gene (6 bases). Germline assignment: CDR1 SGHRS and CDR2 YFSETQ. There are 15 residues in the CDR3. Between the trimmed V and J ends, which lost 1 base and 2 bases, there was a span of 12 bases.

The gene calls are TRBV7-9 and TRBJ1-4; D gene unclear. V lost 5 bases and J 6 bases, leaving 13 bases between the germline ends. The length of the CDR3 is 14 residues. CDR1 and CDR2 from the germline V gene are SEHNR and FQNEAQ (reference sequence). CDR3 sequence (DNA): TGTGCCAGCAGCCTTCGGTCAGGCCATGAAAAACTGTTTTTT. It translates to CASSLRSGHEKLFF.

The genes are TRBV27 and TRBJ2-7, with D hard to call. There are 15 residues in the CDR3. Per germline, CDR1 MNHEY and CDR2 SMNVEV (reference sequence). V was shortened by 1 base and J by 3 bases, with 13 bases between the two germline ends. The CDR3 DNA is TGTGCCAGCAGTTTATGGGGTAGCCAGTACTACGAGCAGTACTTC. This translates into CASSLWGSQYYEQYF.

This sequence joins TRBV4-3 and TRBJ2-1; the match to TRBD2 covers 10 bases. The CDR3 is made up of 16 amino acids. With 1 base clipped from V and 4 bases from J, the junction kept 4 bases outside the gene matches. The germline V gene has CDR1 LGHNA and CDR2 YSLEER. The CDR3 sequence is CASSQARTSGYNEQFF. DNA for the CDR3: TGCGCCAGCAGCCAAGCAAGGACTAGCGGTTACAATGAGCAGTTCTTC.

The chain links TRBV5-4 to TRBJ2-1; 13 bases are shared with TRBD2. Looked up from germline, CDR1 is SGHNT and CDR2 is YYREEE (reference sequence). J was trimmed by 8 bases and V by 2 bases; bases with no gene match: 10. The CDR3 sequence is 17 residues long. The CDR3 DNA reads as TGTGCCAGCAGCTTAGGACTAGCGGGAGTTGGGGCTCATGAGCAGTTCTTC. As protein: CASSLGLAGVGAHEQFF.

In this sample, this clone turned up once. The chain has TRBV28 and TRBJ2-3, with 14 bases lining up with TRBD2. The CDR3 has 16 residues. Germline assignment: CDR1 MDHEN and CDR2 SYDVKM. V shed 3 bases, J shed 6 bases, and the junction held 5 bases outside the gene matches. DNA for the CDR3: TGTGCCAGCAGTTTTCGGACTAGCGGGAGGATGGATACGCAGTATTTT. It is translated as CASSFRTSGRMDTQYF.

The chain recombines TRBV10-3 with TRBJ2-1; D remains unclear. The V gene lost 4 bases and the J gene lost 2 bases, with 9 bases spanning the gap. CDR1 ENHRY and CDR2 SYGVKD come from the germline V gene. There are 14 residues in the CDR3. The CDR3 here is CAISGRITYNEQFF. In DNA, the CDR3 is TGTGCCATCAGTGGCCGCATCACCTACAATGAGCAGTTCTTC.

With respect to this clone: Within the sample, other DNA sequences also encode this same CDR3. The chain employs TRBV5-1 and TRBJ2-1; TRBD2 is a possible D gene (6 bases). The V gene lost 2 bases and the J gene lost 7 bases, with 16 bases spanning the gap. The CDR3 contains 15 residues. Germline CDR1 reads SGHRS; CDR2 reads YFSETQ. The CDR3 region has the DNA TGCGCCAGCAGCTTTTCGGGGACTTCCCCTAATGAGCAGTTCTTC. Amino acids: CASSFSGTSPNEQFF.

Worth noting for this clone: This CDR3 is also generated by other DNA sequences in the sample. The chain carries TRBV7-9 and TRBJ1-4; D is ambiguous. This CDR3 comprises 14 residues. Germline V lookup: CDR1 SEHNR, CDR2 FQNEAQ (reference sequence). V lost 1 base to trimming and J lost 5 bases, with 8 bases between them. CDR3 nucleotide sequence: TGTGCCAGCAGCTTAGGGGCAGGAAATGAAAAACTGTTTTTT. Protein: CASSLGAGNEKLFF.

The rearrangement joins TRBV7-6 to TRBJ1-1; TRBD1 matches 7 bases. Trimming took 4 bases from V and 1 from J; bases not matched to a gene: 9. The CDR3 extends over 16 amino acids. Germline-derived CDR1 and CDR2 are SGHVS and FNYEAQ. CDR3 in amino acids: CASSSFVGQANTEAFF. As DNA, the CDR3 is TGTGCCAGCAGCTCCTTCGTCGGACAGGCGAACACTGAAGCTTTCTTT. The full variable domain, completed using reference TRBV7-6 and TRBJ1-1, is GAGVSQSPRYKVTKRGQDVALRCDPISGHVSLYWYRQALGQGPEFLTYFNYEAQQDKSGLPNDRFSAERPEGSISTLTIQRTEQRDSAMYRCASSSFVGQANTEAFFGQGTRLTVV.

The chain combines TRBV7-2 with TRBJ2-3; D gene unclear. Trimming left V 5 bases short and J 0 bases short, with 15 bases between. The CDR3 is 16 amino acids. Germline-derived CDR1 and CDR2 are SGHTA and FQGNSA. DNA of the CDR3: TGTGCCAGCAGCCCCGGAGTTCGGGCTAGCACAGATACGCAGTATTTT. This encodes CASSPGVRASTDTQYF.